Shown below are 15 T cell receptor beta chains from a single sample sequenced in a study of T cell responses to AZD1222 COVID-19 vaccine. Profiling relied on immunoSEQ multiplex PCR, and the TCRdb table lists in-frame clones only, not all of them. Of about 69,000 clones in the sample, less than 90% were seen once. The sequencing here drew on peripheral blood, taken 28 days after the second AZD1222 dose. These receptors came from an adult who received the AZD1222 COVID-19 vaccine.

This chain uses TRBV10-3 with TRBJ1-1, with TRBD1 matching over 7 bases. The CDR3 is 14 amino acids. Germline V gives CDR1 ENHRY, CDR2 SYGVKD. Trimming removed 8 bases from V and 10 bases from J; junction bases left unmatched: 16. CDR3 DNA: TGTGCCATCGCCGTTTCGACAGGGCCATCCCGAGCTTTCTTT. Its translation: CAIAVSTGPSRAFF.

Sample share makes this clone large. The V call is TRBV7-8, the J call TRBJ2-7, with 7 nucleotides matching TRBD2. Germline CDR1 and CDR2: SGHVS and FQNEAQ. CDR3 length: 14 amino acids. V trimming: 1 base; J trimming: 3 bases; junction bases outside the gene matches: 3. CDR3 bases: TGTGCCAGCAGCTTAGAGCGGGGTAACTACGAGCAGTACTTC. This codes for CASSLERGNYEQYF.

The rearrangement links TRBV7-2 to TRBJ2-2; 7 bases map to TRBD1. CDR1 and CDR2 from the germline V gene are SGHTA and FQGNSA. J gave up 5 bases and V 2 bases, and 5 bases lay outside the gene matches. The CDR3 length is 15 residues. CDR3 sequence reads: CASSLRTGGTGELFF. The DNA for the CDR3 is TGTGCCAGCAGCTTACGGACAGGTGGGACCGGGGAGCTGTTTTTT.

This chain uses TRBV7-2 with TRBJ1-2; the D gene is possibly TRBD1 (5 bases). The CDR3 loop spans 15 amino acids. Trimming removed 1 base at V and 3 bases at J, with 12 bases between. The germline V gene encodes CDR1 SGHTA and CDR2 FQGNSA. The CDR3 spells CASSLDTQVYYGYTF. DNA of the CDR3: TGTGCCAGCAGCTTAGATACACAGGTGTACTATGGCTACACCTTC.

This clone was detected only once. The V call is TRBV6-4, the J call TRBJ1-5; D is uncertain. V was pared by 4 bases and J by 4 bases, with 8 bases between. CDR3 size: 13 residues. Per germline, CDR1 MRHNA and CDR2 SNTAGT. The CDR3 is CASSGGLNQPQHF. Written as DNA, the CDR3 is TGTGCCAGCAGTGGCGGGCTTAATCAGCCCCAGCATTTT.

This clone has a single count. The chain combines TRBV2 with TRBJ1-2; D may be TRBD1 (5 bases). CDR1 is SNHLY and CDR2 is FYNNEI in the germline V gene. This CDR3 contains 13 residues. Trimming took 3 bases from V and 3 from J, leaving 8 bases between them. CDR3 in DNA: TGTGCCAGCAGTGACAGGGTGGACTATGGCTACACCTTC. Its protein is CASSDRVDYGYTF.

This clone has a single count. CDR3 residues: CASSVDWRGNEQFF. As DNA, the CDR3 is TGTGCCAGCAGCGTTGATTGGCGGGGGAATGAGCAGTTCTTC. V is TRBV7-2 and J is TRBJ2-1, with TRBD2 identical over 7 bases. V shed 5 bases and J 7 bases; nucleotides not matched to a gene: 8. Germline CDR1 reads SGHTA; CDR2 reads FQGNSA. The CDR3 length is 14 residues.

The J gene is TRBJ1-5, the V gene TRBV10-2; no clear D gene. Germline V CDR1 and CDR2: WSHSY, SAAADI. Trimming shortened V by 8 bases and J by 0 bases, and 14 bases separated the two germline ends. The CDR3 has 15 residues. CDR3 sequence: CASAWSADSNQPQHF. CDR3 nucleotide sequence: TGCGCCAGCGCTTGGTCGGCAGATAGCAATCAGCCCCAGCATTTT.

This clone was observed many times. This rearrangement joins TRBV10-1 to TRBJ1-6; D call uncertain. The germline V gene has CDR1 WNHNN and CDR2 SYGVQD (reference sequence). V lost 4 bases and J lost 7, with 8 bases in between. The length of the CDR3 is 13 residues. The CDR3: CASSATGNSPLHF. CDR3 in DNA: TGCGCCAGCAGTGCGACCGGAAATTCACCCCTCCACTTT.

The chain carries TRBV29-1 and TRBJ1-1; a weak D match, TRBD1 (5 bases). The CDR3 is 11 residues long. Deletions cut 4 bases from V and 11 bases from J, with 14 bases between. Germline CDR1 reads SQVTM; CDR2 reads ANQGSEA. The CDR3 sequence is CSVVPGPVAFF. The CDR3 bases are TGCAGCGTTGTCCCGGGACCCGTCGCTTTCTTT.

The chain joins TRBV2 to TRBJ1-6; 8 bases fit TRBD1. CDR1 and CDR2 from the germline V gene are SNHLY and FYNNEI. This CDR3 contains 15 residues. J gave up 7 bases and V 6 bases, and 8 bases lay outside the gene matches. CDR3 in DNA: TGTGCCAGCAGGGCTAGGACAGGGTGGAATTCACCCCTCCACTTT. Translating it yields CASRARTGWNSPLHF.

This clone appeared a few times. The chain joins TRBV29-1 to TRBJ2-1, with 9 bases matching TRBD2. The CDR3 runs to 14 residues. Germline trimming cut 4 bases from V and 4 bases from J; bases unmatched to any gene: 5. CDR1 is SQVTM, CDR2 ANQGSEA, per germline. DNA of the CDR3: TGCAGCGTTGCCCGGCGGGAGGGATACAATGAGCAGTTCTTC. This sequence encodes CSVARREGYNEQFF.

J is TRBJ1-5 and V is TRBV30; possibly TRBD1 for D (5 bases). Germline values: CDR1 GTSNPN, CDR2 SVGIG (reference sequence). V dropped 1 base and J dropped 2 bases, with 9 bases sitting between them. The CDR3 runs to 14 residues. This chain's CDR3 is CAWSEGVGNQPQHF. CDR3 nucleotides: TGTGCCTGGAGTGAAGGGGTCGGCAATCAGCCCCAGCATTTT. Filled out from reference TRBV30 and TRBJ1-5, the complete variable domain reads SQTIHQWPATLVQPVGSPLSLECTVEGTSNPNLYWYRQAAGRGLQLLFYSVGIGQISSEVPQNLSASRPQDRQFILSSKKLLLSDSGFYLCAWSEGVGNQPQHFGDGTRLSIL.

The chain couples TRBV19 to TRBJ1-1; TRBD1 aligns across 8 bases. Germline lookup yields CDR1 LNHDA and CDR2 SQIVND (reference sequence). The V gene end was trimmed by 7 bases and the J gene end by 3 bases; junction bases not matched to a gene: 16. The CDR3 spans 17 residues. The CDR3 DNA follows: TGTGCCAGTACCCCCCGGACAGGGAGTACAGCGGACACTGAAGCTTTCTTT. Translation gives CASTPRTGSTADTEAFF.

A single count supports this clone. The CDR3 DNA reads as TGTGCCAGCAGTTATAGACGGGGCGGCGTGGAGACCCAGTACTTC. Protein product: CASSYRRGGVETQYF. The chain joins TRBV6-5 to TRBJ2-5; TRBD1 or TRBD2 may be the D gene (5 bases each). The V gene's germline CDR1 is MNHEY and CDR2 SVGAGI. Trimming took off 3 bases at V and 5 bases at J, with 16 bases between the two ends. The CDR3 loop spans 15 amino acids.